This T cell receptor beta chain was sequenced in a study of CD8 T cells in Susac syndrome. TEMRA cells were FACS-enriched, unlike CD8+ and CD4+ T cells, which were negatively isolated. An input of 0.5 to 1 ug of RNA was subjected to reverse transcription using random hexamers. The immunoSEQ assay covered 54 Vbeta and 13 Jbeta segments for CDR3. A single record per CDR3 protein comes from TCRdb applying MiXCR to the immunoSEQ multiplex PCR reads. The data hold about 76,000 distinct CDR3 sequences, with roughly 91% observed a single time. Germline V gene sequence: CDR1 MDHEN, CDR2 SYDVKM. The CDR3 runs 14 residues. V lost 3 bases and J 4 bases, leaving 10 bases between the germline ends. In this sample, this clonotype turned up a few times.

The chain recombines TRBV28 with TRBJ2-1; D call uncertain. The sample comprised CD8+ T cells from PBMCs. The clonotype comes from a human donor with multiple sclerosis. The CDR3, as DNA: TGTGCCAGCAGTTTCCCGGGCTCTTACAATGAGCAGTTCTTC. The encoded protein is CASSFPGSYNEQFF.